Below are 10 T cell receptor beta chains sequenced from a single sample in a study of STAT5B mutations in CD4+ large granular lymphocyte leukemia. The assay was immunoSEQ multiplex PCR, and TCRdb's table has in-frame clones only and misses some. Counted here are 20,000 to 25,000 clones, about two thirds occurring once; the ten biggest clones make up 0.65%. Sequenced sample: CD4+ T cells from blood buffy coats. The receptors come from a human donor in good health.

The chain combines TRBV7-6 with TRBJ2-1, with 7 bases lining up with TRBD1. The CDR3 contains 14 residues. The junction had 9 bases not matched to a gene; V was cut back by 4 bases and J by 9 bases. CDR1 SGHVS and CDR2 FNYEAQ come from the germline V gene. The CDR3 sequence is CASSSDRAIGEQFF. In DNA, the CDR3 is TGTGCCAGCAGCTCTGACAGGGCTATCGGTGAGCAGTTCTTC.

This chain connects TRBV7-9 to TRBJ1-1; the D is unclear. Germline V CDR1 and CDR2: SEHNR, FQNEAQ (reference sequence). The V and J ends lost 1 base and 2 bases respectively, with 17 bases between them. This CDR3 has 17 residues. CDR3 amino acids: CASSLDPRSDLNTEAFF. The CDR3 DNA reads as TGTGCCAGCAGCTTAGATCCTAGGTCAGATCTTAACACTGAAGCTTTCTTT.

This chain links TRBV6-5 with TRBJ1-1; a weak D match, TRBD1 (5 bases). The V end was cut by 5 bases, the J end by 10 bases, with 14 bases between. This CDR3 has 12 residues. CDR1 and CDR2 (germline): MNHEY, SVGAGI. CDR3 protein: CASSEALRGAFF. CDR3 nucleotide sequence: TGTGCCAGCAGTGAAGCGCTAAGGGGAGCTTTCTTT.

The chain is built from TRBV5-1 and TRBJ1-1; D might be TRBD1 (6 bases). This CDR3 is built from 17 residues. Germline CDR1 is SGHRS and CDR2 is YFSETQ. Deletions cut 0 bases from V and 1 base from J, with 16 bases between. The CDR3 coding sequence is TGCGCCAGCAGCTTGGGGGGCAGAGGGGGAGCGAACACTGAAGCTTTCTTT. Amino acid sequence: CASSLGGRGGANTEAFF.

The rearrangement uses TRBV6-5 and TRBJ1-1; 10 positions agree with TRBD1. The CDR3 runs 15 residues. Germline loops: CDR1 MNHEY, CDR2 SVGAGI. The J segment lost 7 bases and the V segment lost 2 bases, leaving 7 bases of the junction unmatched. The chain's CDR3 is CASSYQDRGVGEAFF. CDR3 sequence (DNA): TGTGCCAGCAGTTACCAGGACAGGGGGGTGGGTGAAGCTTTCTTT.

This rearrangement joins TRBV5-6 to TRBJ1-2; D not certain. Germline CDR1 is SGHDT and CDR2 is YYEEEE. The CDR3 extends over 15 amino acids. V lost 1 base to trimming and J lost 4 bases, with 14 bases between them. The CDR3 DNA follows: TGTGCCAGCAGCTTGAAAGGCGACGAGGGCTATGGCTACACCTTC. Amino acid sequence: CASSLKGDEGYGYTF.

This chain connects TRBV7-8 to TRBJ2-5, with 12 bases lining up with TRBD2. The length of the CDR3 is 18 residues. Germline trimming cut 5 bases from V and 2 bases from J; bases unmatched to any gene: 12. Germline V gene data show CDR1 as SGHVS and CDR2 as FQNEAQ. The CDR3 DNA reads TGTGCCAGCAGCGCCAACCGACTAGCGGGGGCCTCACAAGAGACCCAGTACTTC. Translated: CASSANRLAGASQETQYF.

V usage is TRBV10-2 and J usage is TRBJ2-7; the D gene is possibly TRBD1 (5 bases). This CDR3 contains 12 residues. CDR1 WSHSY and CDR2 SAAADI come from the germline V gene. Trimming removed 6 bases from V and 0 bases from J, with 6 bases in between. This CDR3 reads CASRDNSYEQYF. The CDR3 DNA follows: TGCGCCAGCAGGGACAACTCCTACGAGCAGTACTTC.

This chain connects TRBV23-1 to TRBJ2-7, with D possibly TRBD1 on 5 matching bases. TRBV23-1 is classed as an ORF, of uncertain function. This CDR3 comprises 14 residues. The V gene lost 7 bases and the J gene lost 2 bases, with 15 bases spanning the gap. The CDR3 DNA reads TGCGCCAGCACCCCCGACAGAACCACCTACGAGCAGTACTTC. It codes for CASTPDRTTYEQYF.

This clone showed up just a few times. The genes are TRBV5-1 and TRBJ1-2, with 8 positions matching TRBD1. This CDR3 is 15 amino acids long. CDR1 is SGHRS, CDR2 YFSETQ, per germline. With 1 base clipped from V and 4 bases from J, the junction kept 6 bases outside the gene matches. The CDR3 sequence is CASSLSDRGIYGYTF. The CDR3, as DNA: TGCGCCAGCAGCTTGTCCGACAGGGGAATCTATGGCTACACCTTC.